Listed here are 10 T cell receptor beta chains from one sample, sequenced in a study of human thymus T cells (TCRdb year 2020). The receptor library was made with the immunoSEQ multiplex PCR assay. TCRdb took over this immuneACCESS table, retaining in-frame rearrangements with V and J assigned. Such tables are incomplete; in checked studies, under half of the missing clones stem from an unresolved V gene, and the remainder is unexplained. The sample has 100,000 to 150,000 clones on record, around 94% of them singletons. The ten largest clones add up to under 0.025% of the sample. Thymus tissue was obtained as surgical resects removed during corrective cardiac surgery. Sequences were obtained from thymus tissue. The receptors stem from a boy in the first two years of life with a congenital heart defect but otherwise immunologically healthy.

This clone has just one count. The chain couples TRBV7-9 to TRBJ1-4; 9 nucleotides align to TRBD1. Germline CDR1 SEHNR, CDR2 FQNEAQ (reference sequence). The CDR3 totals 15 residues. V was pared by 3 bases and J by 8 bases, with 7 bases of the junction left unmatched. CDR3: CASSFLGGTGEKLFF. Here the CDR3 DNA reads TGTGCCAGCAGCTTCCTGGGGGGGACAGGGGAAAAACTGTTTTTT.

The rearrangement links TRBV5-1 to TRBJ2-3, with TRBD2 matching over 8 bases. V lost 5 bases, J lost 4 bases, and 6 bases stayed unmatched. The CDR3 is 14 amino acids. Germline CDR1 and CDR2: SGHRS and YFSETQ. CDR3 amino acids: CASRGAGAPDTQYF. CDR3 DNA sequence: TGCGCCAGCAGGGGAGCGGGGGCCCCAGATACGCAGTATTTT.

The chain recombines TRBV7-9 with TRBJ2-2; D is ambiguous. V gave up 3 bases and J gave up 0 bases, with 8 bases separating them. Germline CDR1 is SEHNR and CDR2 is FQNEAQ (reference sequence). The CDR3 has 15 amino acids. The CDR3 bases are TGTGCCAGCAGCTTTCAGGCTACGAACACCGGGGAGCTGTTTTTT. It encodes CASSFQATNTGELFF.

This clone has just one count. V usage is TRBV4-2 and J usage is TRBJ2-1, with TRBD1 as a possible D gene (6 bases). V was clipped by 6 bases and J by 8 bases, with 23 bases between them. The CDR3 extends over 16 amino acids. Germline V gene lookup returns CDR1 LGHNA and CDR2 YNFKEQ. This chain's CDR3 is CASSSNPGQKGYEQFF. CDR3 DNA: TGTGCCAGCAGTAGTAATCCGGGACAAAAGGGCTATGAGCAGTTCTTC.

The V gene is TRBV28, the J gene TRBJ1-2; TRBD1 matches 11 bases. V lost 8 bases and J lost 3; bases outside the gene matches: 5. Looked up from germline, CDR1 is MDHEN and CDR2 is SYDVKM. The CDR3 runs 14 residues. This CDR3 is CASHRDRGDYGYTF. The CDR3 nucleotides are TGTGCCAGCCACCGGGACAGGGGGGACTATGGCTACACCTTC.

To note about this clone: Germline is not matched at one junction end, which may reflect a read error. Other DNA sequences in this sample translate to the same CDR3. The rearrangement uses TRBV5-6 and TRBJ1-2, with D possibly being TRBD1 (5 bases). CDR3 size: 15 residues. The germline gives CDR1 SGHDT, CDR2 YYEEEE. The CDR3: CASSLLGREGYGYTF. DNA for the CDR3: TGCGCCAGCAGCTTGTTGGGCAGGGAAGGCTATGGCTACACCTTC.

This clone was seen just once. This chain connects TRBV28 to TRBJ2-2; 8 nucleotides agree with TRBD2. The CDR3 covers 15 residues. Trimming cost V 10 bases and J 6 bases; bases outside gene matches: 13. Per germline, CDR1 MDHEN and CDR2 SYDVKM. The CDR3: CAIRRLGGAAGELFF. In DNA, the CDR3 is TGTGCCATCCGGCGCCTCGGGGGGGCCGCCGGGGAGCTGTTTTTT.

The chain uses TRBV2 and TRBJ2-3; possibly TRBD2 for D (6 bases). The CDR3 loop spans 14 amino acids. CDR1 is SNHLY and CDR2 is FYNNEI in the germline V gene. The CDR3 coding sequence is TGTGCAAATAGGCGGGATTCTAGCACAGATACGCAGTATTTT. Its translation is CANRRDSSTDTQYF.

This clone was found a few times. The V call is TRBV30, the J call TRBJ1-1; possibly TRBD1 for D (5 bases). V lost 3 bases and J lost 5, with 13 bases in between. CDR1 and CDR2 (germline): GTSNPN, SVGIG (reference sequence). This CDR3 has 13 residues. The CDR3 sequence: CAWRQMGGTEAFF. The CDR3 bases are TGTGCCTGGAGACAAATGGGGGGGACTGAAGCTTTCTTT.

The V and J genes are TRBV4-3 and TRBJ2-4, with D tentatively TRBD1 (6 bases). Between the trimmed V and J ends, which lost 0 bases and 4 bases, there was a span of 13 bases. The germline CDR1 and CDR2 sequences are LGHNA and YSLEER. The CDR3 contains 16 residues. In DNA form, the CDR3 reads TGCGCCAGCAGCCAAGAAAGGGGGAGACCAAAAAACATTCAGTACTTC. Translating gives CASSQERGRPKNIQYF.